A selection of T cell receptor beta chains follows, all from one sample in a study of blood T cell repertoires in COVID-19. Profiling relied on immunoSEQ multiplex PCR, and the TCRdb table lists in-frame clones only, not all of them. This sample has some 340,000 clones; more than 75% occur once, and the top ten carry 5.3%. Sequenced: PBMCs or T cells enriched from blood (not recorded which). The receptors derive from a woman aged 30 to 39 who had recovered from COVID-19. Both conserved end residues are part of each CDR3. Each record gives: V gene, D gene, J gene, clone size, CDR3 protein, CDR3 DNA. The D gene is left open where the match is weak. Size is omitted from some rows. Given values are once, few, many or a class for expanded clones.

>TRBV4-1|NA|TRBJ1-1|NA
CASSAGSGTEAFF
TGCGCCAGCTCTGCCGGGAGTGGTACTGAAGCTTTCTTT
>TRBV7-9|TRBD1|TRBJ2-7|NA
CASSMQQGGVNEQYF
TGTGCCAGCAGCATGCAACAGGGGGGAGTCAACGAGCAGTACTTC
>TRBV18|NA|TRBJ1-1|NA
CASSQGINTEAFF
TGTGCCAGCTCACAGGGGATAAACACTGAAGCTTTCTTT
>TRBV6-5|TRBD1|TRBJ2-1|NA
CASSLGQGGNEQFF
TGTGCCAGCAGTCTAGGACAGGGTGGTAATGAGCAGTTCTTC
>TRBV6-4|TRBD1|TRBJ1-6|once
CASSPQGRDNSPLHF
TGTGCCAGCAGTCCACAGGGGAGAGATAATTCACCCCTCCACTTT
>TRBV28|NA|TRBJ1-4|few
CASRLPATNEKLFF
TGTGCCAGCCGACTCCCGGCAACTAATGAAAAACTGTTTTTT
>TRBV7-2|TRBD2|TRBJ2-5|NA
CASSLGAGGETQYF
TGTGCCAGCAGCTTAGGAGCGGGGGGCGAGACCCAGTACTTC
>TRBV5-6|TRBD1|TRBJ2-1|NA
CASSTGQGVYNEQFF
TGTGCCAGCAGCACGGGACAGGGAGTATACAATGAGCAGTTCTTC
>TRBV5-4|NA|TRBJ1-6|NA
CASSLGQKYNSPLHF
TGTGCCAGCAGCTTGGGACAGAAGTATAATTCACCCCTCCACTTT
>TRBV19|NA|TRBJ1-4|few
CASSIGVEKLFF
TGTGCCAGTAGTATAGGAGTTGAAAAACTGTTTTTT
>TRBV18|NA|TRBJ1-5|NA
CASSPYPGDQPQHF
TGTGCCAGCTCACCATACCCAGGGGACCAGCCCCAGCATTTT
>TRBV2|TRBD1|TRBJ2-3|NA
CASSGDRGADTQYF
TGTGCCAGCAGTGGGGACAGGGGTGCAGATACGCAGTATTTT
>TRBV19|TRBD1|TRBJ2-1|NA
CASSPGTGVPSEQFF
TGTGCCAGTAGTCCCGGGACAGGGGTCCCTTCGGAGCAGTTCTTC
>TRBV9|NA|TRBJ1-4|once
CASSVASGTPEKLFF
TGTGCCAGCAGCGTAGCATCCGGGACTCCTGAAAAACTGTTTTTT
>TRBV19|TRBD1|TRBJ1-1|NA
CASSRTGDMNTEAFF
TGTGCCAGTAGTAGGACAGGGGACATGAACACTGAAGCTTTCTTT
>TRBV7-2|NA|TRBJ2-7|NA
CASSHPLGVGPEQYF
TGTGCCAGCAGCCATCCGTTGGGTGTGGGCCCCGAGCAGTACTTC
>TRBV27|TRBD2|TRBJ2-2|NA
CASTRGLAGGITGELFF
TGTGCCAGCACCCGGGGACTAGCGGGGGGAATCACCGGGGAGCTGTTTTTT
>TRBV4-1|TRBD1|TRBJ1-6|NA
CASSQDDRGTYSPLHF
TGCGCCAGCAGCCAAGATGACAGGGGAACATATTCACCCCTCCACTTT
>TRBV4-1|NA|TRBJ1-4|NA
CASSQDPVGGGGEKLFF
TGCGCCAGCAGCCAGGACCCCGTGGGGGGAGGCGGAGAAAAACTGTTTTTT
>TRBV7-2|NA|TRBJ1-4|NA
CASSSMTSTNEKLFF
TGTGCCAGCAGCTCGATGACATCAACTAATGAAAAACTGTTTTTT
>TRBV7-2|NA|TRBJ2-5|NA
CASSQYGQGGGETQYF
TGTGCCAGCAGCCAATACGGCCAGGGCGGTGGGGAGACCCAGTACTTC
>TRBV10-3|TRBD1|TRBJ1-2|NA
CAISPGQGSYGYTF
TGTGCCATCAGCCCCGGACAGGGTAGCTATGGCTACACCTTC
>TRBV19|NA|TRBJ1-6|few
CASSIDWGQRASPLHF
TGTGCCAGTAGTATAGATTGGGGGCAGCGAGCTTCACCCCTCCACTTT
>TRBV7-2|TRBD1|TRBJ1-4|NA
CASSLGQDEKLFF
TGTGCCAGCAGCCTAGGACAGGATGAAAAACTGTTTTTT
>TRBV5-5|NA|TRBJ1-2|NA
CASSIWTSSNYGYTF
TGTGCCAGCAGCATATGGACTTCCTCTAACTATGGCTACACCTTC
>TRBV28|NA|TRBJ1-1|few
CASSVPGGLNSEAFF
TGTGCCAGCAGTGTCCCCGGGGGGCTTAACTCTGAAGCTTTCTTT
>TRBV29-1|NA|TRBJ1-4|NA
CSAPPREDATNEKLFF
TGCAGCGCTCCCCCGCGGGAGGACGCAACTAATGAAAAACTGTTTTTT
>TRBV4-3|NA|TRBJ1-3|NA
CASSQRPGRSGNTIYF
TGCGCCAGCAGCCAAAGACCGGGAAGGTCTGGAAACACCATATATTTT
>TRBV19|TRBD1|TRBJ2-3|NA
CASSGTGAYQSSTQYF
TGTGCCAGTAGTGGGACAGGGGCCTACCAGTCAAGTACGCAGTATTTT
>TRBV2|NA|TRBJ1-1|NA
CASTLSRVTEAFF
TGTGCCAGCACCCTTTCCAGGGTAACTGAAGCTTTCTTT
>TRBV3-1/TRBV3-2|TRBD2|TRBJ2-7|NA
CASSPSGLAHEQYF
TGTGCCAGCAGCCCATCTGGACTAGCCCACGAGCAGTACTTC
>TRBV12-3/TRBV12-4|NA|TRBJ1-6|once
CASSFGNSPLHF
TGTGCCAGCAGTTTCGGTAATTCACCCCTCCACTTT
>TRBV30|TRBD1|TRBJ2-7|few
CAWSGIPGQGGHEQYF
TGTGCCTGGAGTGGTATACCGGGACAGGGTGGCCACGAGCAGTACTTC
>TRBV5-4|TRBD1|TRBJ2-5|NA
CASSLSGTGQETQYF
TGTGCCAGCAGCTTATCCGGGACAGGACAAGAGACCCAGTACTTC
>TRBV4-2|NA|TRBJ1-3|NA
CASSQAVGDPGNTIYF
TGTGCCAGCAGCCAGGCTGTAGGGGATCCTGGAAACACCATATATTTT
>TRBV4-3|NA|TRBJ2-7|NA
CASSQSARVFYEQYF
TGCGCCAGCAGCCAAAGTGCACGGGTTTTCTACGAGCAGTACTTC
>TRBV19|NA|TRBJ1-1|NA
CASSPLGGSTEAFF
TGTGCCAGTAGTCCCCTGGGCGGGAGCACTGAAGCTTTCTTT
>TRBV3-1/TRBV3-2|NA|TRBJ1-2|few
CATTSAGNYGYTF
TGTGCCACGACTTCGGCGGGGAACTATGGCTACACCTTC
>TRBV7-9|TRBD2|TRBJ2-1|NA
CASSAGRGTYNEQFF
TGTGCCAGCAGCGCCGGGCGGGGGACCTACAATGAGCAGTTCTTC
>TRBV7-9|TRBD1|TRBJ1-1|NA
CASSPGQGNTEAFF
TGTGCCAGCAGCCCGGGACAGGGGAACACTGAAGCTTTCTTT
>TRBV9|NA|TRBJ1-5|NA
CASSAGGGGQPQHF
TGTGCCAGCAGCGCCGGGGGCGGGGGTCAGCCCCAGCATTTT
>TRBV6-2/TRBV6-3|NA|TRBJ1-2|NA
CASSYYSGQNGYTF
TGTGCCAGCAGTTACTACTCAGGGCAGAATGGCTACACCTTC
>TRBV19|NA|TRBJ1-5|NA
CASSTRSQESNQPQHF
TGTGCCAGTAGTACAAGATCACAGGAAAGCAATCAGCCCCAGCATTTT
>TRBV30|NA|TRBJ1-2|once
CAWSVSLGRQVAGYTF
TGTGCCTGGAGTGTAAGCCTAGGCCGACAGGTGGCTGGCTACACCTTC
>TRBV5-4|TRBD2|TRBJ2-1|NA
CASSSTTSGRSQGWQFF
TGTGCCAGCAGCTCAACCACTAGCGGGCGATCCCAAGGCTGGCAGTTCTTC
>TRBV10-3|TRBD2|TRBJ2-1|NA
CAISESLAGDMNEQFF
TGTGCCATCAGTGAGTCCTTAGCGGGGGATATGAATGAGCAGTTCTTC
>TRBV11-2|NA|TRBJ2-3|NA
CASSLLIAVGTDTQYF
TGTGCCAGCAGCTTATTAATAGCGGTGGGCACAGATACGCAGTATTTT
>TRBV5-6|NA|TRBJ1-1|NA
CASSLKGVGTEAFF
TGTGCCAGCAGCTTGAAGGGGGTGGGAACTGAAGCTTTCTTT
>TRBV19|NA|TRBJ1-2|NA
CASSMGRVGYTF
TGTGCCAGTTCGATGGGGAGGGTTGGCTACACCTTC
>TRBV19|NA|TRBJ1-6|few
CASSRAPRVANSPLHF
TGTGCCAGTAGTCGGGCCCCCAGGGTCGCGAATTCACCCCTCCACTTT
>TRBV18|TRBD1|TRBJ1-4|NA
CASSPPLEGASRKLFF
TGTGCCAGCTCCCCACCTTTGGAGGGGGCCTCGAGAAAACTGTTTTTT
>TRBV5-6|NA|TRBJ2-1|NA
CASSLDPGRWGNEQFF
TGTGCCAGCAGCTTGGATCCAGGGCGGTGGGGCAATGAGCAGTTCTTC
>TRBV6-5|TRBD1|TRBJ2-7|NA
CASSLLTGTYEQYF
TGTGCCAGCAGTCTCCTGACAGGGACCTACGAGCAGTACTTC
>TRBV7-2|TRBD2|TRBJ2-7|NA
CASSPPLWTSGGNEQYF
TGTGCCAGCAGCCCACCTCTTTGGACTAGCGGGGGGAACGAGCAGTACTTC